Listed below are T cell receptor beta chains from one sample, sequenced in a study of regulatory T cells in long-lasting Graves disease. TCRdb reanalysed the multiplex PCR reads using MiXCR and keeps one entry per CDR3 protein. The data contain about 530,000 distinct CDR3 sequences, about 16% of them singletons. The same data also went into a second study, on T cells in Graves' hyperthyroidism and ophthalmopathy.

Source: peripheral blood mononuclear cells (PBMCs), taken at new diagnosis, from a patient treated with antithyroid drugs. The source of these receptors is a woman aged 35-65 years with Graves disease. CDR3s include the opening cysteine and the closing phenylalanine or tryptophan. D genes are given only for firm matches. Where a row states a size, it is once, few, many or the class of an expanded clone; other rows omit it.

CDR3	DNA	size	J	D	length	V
CASSSSDGTVDYGYTF	TGTGCCAGCAGCTCCTCGGACGGAACCGTGGACTATGGCTACACCTTC	-	TRBJ1-2	-	16	TRBV6-2/TRBV6-3
CASQGEGYTEAFF	TGTGCCAGCCAGGGGGAGGGGTACACTGAAGCTTTCTTT	many	TRBJ1-1	TRBD1	13	TRBV2
CASGGRGGSYEQYF	TGTGCCAGCGGGGGCAGGGGAGGTTCCTACGAGCAGTACTTC	many	TRBJ2-7	-	14	TRBV2
CASSQGQGATGYTF	TGTGCCAGCAGCCAAGGACAGGGGGCTACTGGCTACACCTTC	many	TRBJ1-2	TRBD1	14	TRBV3-1
CASSSPGQGQNQPQHF	TGCGCCAGCAGTTCTCCGGGACAGGGGCAAAATCAGCCCCAGCATTTT	few	TRBJ1-5	TRBD1	16	TRBV4-1
CASSAGRNQPQHF	TGTGCCAGCAGCGCTGGGAGGAATCAGCCCCAGCATTTT	many	TRBJ1-5	-	13	TRBV12-3/TRBV12-4
CASSTYRSRTYYEQYF	TGTGCCAGCAGCACCTACAGGAGCCGTACCTACTACGAGCAGTACTTC	-	TRBJ2-7	-	16	TRBV11-2
CASSRIGTAGAGYTF	TGTGCCAGCAGCCGGATCGGGACAGCGGGGGCCGGCTACACCTTC	many	TRBJ1-2	TRBD1	15	TRBV28
CASSDYGTGTYEQYF	TGTGCCAGCAGTGATTACGGGACAGGTACCTACGAGCAGTACTTC	many	TRBJ2-7	TRBD1	15	TRBV6-1
CASSVGAGLMNTEAFF	TGTGCCAGCAGCGTAGGGGCAGGACTTATGAACACTGAAGCTTTCTTT	few	TRBJ1-1	-	16	TRBV9
CASSPKSDFSSWGYTF	TGTGCCAGCTCACCTAAGTCGGACTTTTCATCCTGGGGCTACACCTTC	many	TRBJ1-2	-	16	TRBV18
CSVGGGDEQFF	TGCAGCGTTGGCGGGGGGGATGAGCAGTTCTTC	many	TRBJ2-1	TRBD2	11	TRBV29-1
CAWTGVDYGYTF	TGTGCCTGGACAGGGGTCGACTATGGCTACACCTTC	many	TRBJ1-2	-	12	TRBV30
CASSLGLWGSGNTIYF	TGTGCCAGCAGCTTAGGGCTCTGGGGCTCTGGAAACACCATATATTTT	-	TRBJ1-3	-	16	TRBV7-6
CASSPRTDPGAQYF	TGTGCCAGCAGTCCTAGGACTGATCCGGGGGCCCAGTACTTC	many	TRBJ2-5	-	14	TRBV12-3/TRBV12-4
CASSLFTDEAFF	TGTGCCAGCAGCTTATTCACAGATGAAGCTTTCTTT	-	TRBJ1-1	-	12	TRBV7-2
CASNRAKGTQYF	TGTGCCAGCAACAGGGCTAAGGGGACCCAGTACTTC	many	TRBJ2-5	-	12	TRBV2
CAWSVGPYGYTF	TGTGCCTGGAGTGTAGGCCCTTATGGCTACACCTTC	-	TRBJ1-2	-	12	TRBV30
CASSQKANTEAFF	TGTGCCAGCAGCCAAAAGGCGAACACTGAAGCTTTCTTT	many	TRBJ1-1	-	13	TRBV3-1
CASSPLWDVNTEAFF	TGTGCCAGCTCACCACTGTGGGACGTGAACACTGAAGCTTTCTTT	many	TRBJ1-1	-	15	TRBV18
CATRGGVHTIYF	TGTGCCACCAGGGGGGGGGTCCACACCATATATTTT	few	TRBJ1-3	TRBD1	12	TRBV19
CASSVTQGAEAFF	TGTGCCAGCAGTGTAACCCAGGGGGCTGAAGCTTTCTTT	many	TRBJ1-1	TRBD1	13	TRBV2
CASSEAAGTTQYF	TGTGCCAGCAGTGAAGCCGCAGGGACTACGCAGTATTTT	many	TRBJ2-3	-	13	TRBV6-1
CASSLPTRGNYGYTF	TGTGCCAGCAGCTTGCCCACAAGAGGGAACTATGGCTACACCTTC	many	TRBJ1-2	-	15	TRBV5-4
CASSGSWDEQFF	TGTGCCAGCAGTGGATCTTGGGATGAGCAGTTCTTC	many	TRBJ2-1	-	12	TRBV6-1
CASGLSGGGEPLHF	TGTGCTAGTGGTTTGTCCGGGGGCGGAGAACCCCTCCACTTT	few	TRBJ1-6	-	14	TRBV12-5
CASSEVGRSGTEAFF	TGTGCCAGCAGTGAAGTAGGGAGGTCGGGCACTGAAGCCTTCTTT	many	TRBJ1-1	-	15	TRBV6-1
CASSVDYSSYNEQFF	TGTGCCAGCAGTGTTGACTATAGCTCCTACAATGAGCAGTTCTTC	-	TRBJ2-1	-	15	TRBV5-4
CASSVDRGPYSNQPQHF	TGTGCCAGCAGTGTGGACAGGGGGCCCTATAGCAATCAGCCCCAGCATTTT	many	TRBJ1-5	TRBD1	17	TRBV6-1
CSARDRGRNEQFF	TGCAGTGCCAGGGACAGGGGAAGGAATGAGCAGTTCTTC	-	TRBJ2-1	TRBD1	13	TRBV20-1
CASSQPWVGDYGYTF	TGCGCCAGCAGCCAACCGTGGGTGGGGGACTATGGCTACACCTTC	-	TRBJ1-2	-	15	TRBV4-1
CASSLGTGEFF	TGTGCCAGCAGTCTAGGGACAGGGGAGTTCTTC	many	TRBJ2-1	TRBD1	11	TRBV28
CASSLVGTGRGYTF	TGTGCCAGCAGCTTAGTTGGGACCGGCCGAGGCTACACCTTC	many	TRBJ1-2	-	14	TRBV7-9
CASSQKEGLPSETQYF	TGTGCCAGCAGCCAAAAGGAGGGACTACCGTCGGAGACCCAGTACTTC	many	TRBJ2-5	TRBD2	16	TRBV7-2
CASRPSDQSNQPQHF	TGTGCCAGCAGACCTTCGGACCAAAGCAATCAGCCCCAGCATTTT	-	TRBJ1-5	-	15	TRBV12-3/TRBV12-4
CASSDRQPYNSPLHF	TGTGCCAGCAGTGACCGGCAGCCATATAATTCACCCCTCCACTTT	many	TRBJ1-6	-	15	TRBV2
CASSFWGLNTGELFF	TGTGCCAGCAGTTTTTGGGGACTTAACACCGGGGAGCTGTTTTTT	many	TRBJ2-2	-	15	TRBV12-3/TRBV12-4
CASSQGQVNSPLHF	TGTGCCAGCAGCCAAGGGCAAGTCAATTCACCCCTCCACTTT	many	TRBJ1-6	-	14	TRBV3-1
CASSENDGGYEQYF	TGTGCCAGCAGTGAAAACGACGGGGGTTACGAGCAGTACTTC	-	TRBJ2-7	-	14	TRBV6-4
CASSQGAAGQPQHF	TGTGCCAGTTCCCAGGGGGCTGCGGGTCAGCCCCAGCATTTT	-	TRBJ1-5	TRBD1	14	TRBV27
CASSRGDSSYNEQFF	TGCGCCAGCAGCCGAGGGGATAGCTCCTACAATGAGCAGTTCTTC	many	TRBJ2-1	-	15	TRBV5-1
CASSRVAGEQTQYF	TGTGCCAGCAGCCGCGTTGCGGGGGAACAGACCCAGTACTTC	few	TRBJ2-5	TRBD2	14	TRBV3-1
CASSSPSGGGADTQYF	TGTGCCAGCAGTTCACCCAGCGGGGGGGGCGCAGATACGCAGTATTTT	-	TRBJ2-3	TRBD2	16	TRBV28
CASSLIGLKSGNEQFF	TGTGCCAGCAGCTTAATCGGGTTGAAGAGTGGCAATGAGCAGTTCTTC	-	TRBJ2-1	-	16	TRBV7-2
CASNQGHYGYTF	TGTGCCAGCAACCAGGGCCACTATGGCTACACCTTC	many	TRBJ1-2	-	12	TRBV28
CASKGQGGIDYGYTF	TGTGCCAGCAAGGGACAGGGCGGGATTGACTATGGCTACACCTTC	once	TRBJ1-2	TRBD1	15	TRBV2
CASSQDGNSGGADTQYF	TGCGCCAGCAGCCAAGATGGGAATAGCGGAGGTGCAGATACGCAGTATTTT	-	TRBJ2-3	-	17	TRBV4-1
CSALSPIDQDYGYTF	TGCAGTGCTTTGAGCCCGATCGACCAAGACTATGGCTACACCTTC	many	TRBJ1-2	-	15	TRBV20-1
CASRRDPGLETQYF	TGTGCCAGCAGACGGGACCCTGGCCTCGAGACCCAGTACTTC	many	TRBJ2-5	-	14	TRBV6-1
CASSPSAGQGSYEQYF	TGTGCCAGTAGTCCGTCAGCGGGACAGGGCTCCTACGAGCAGTACTTC	few	TRBJ2-7	TRBD1	16	TRBV19
CSARVGVGNQPQHF	TGCAGTGCTAGAGTGGGGGTTGGCAATCAGCCCCAGCATTTT	-	TRBJ1-5	-	14	TRBV20-1
CASSSGQLDNQPQHF	TGTGCCAGCAGCTCGGGACAACTCGACAATCAGCCCCAGCATTTT	many	TRBJ1-5	-	15	TRBV7-9
CASSLKRGGNLETQYF	TGTGCCAGCAGTTTAAAACGGGGGGGCAATTTAGAGACCCAGTACTTC	many	TRBJ2-5	TRBD2	16	TRBV28
CAHAGDSNNSPLHF	TGTGCCCATGCAGGGGATAGTAATAATTCACCCCTCCACTTT	few	TRBJ1-6	-	14	TRBV30
CSARELGTQYF	TGCAGTGCTAGAGAACTCGGTACGCAGTATTTT	-	TRBJ2-3	-	11	TRBV20-1
CASSDFRGEKLFF	TGTGCCAGCTCCGATTTCAGGGGGGAAAAACTGTTTTTT	many	TRBJ1-4	TRBD1	13	TRBV2
CASRAVQGATEAFF	TGTGCCAGCAGGGCTGTACAGGGGGCGACTGAAGCTTTCTTT	-	TRBJ1-1	TRBD1	14	TRBV3-1
CASNKLIEFERTEAFF	TGTGCCAGCAACAAACTAATAGAGTTTGAGCGCACTGAAGCTTTCTTT	few	TRBJ1-1	-	16	TRBV5-6
CSVQTGGAGYTF	TGCAGTGTCCAGACAGGGGGCGCAGGCTACACCTTC	-	TRBJ1-2	TRBD1	12	TRBV20-1